These 27 T cell receptor beta chains were all obtained from the same sample, sequenced in a study of CD8+CD57+ T cells in acquired aplastic anemia. CD8+CD57+ cell expansion had been shown by flow cytometry in patients chosen for sequencing. The study profiled TCR beta VDJ and CDR3 using genomic DNA as template. MiXCR, applied by TCRdb to the reads, yields one record per CDR3 protein. The sample comprises some 150,000 distinct CDR3 sequences, 71% of which are singletons, and roughly half rests with the top ten. Sequenced material: sorted CD4+, CD8+, or CD8+CD57+ T cells (not recorded which) from PBMCs. The source of these receptors is a human donor with aplastic anemia.

This clonotype was seen a handful of times. The chain couples TRBV20-1 to TRBJ2-7; 9 nucleotides line up with TRBD1. The V and J ends lost 1 base and 5 bases, in that order; junction bases with no gene match: 3. The V gene's germline CDR1 is DFQATT and CDR2 SNEGSKA (reference sequence). This CDR3 has 13 amino acids. CDR3 sequence (DNA): TGCAGTGCTAGAGCCGGACAGGGGAACGAGCAGTACTTC. The encoded protein is CSARAGQGNEQYF.

This clonotype was detected only a few times. The chain joins TRBV5-6 to TRBJ2-5, with D hard to call. CDR1 SGHDT and CDR2 YYEEEE come from the germline V gene. The CDR3 consists of 14 residues. The V gene lost 4 bases and the J gene lost 1 base, with 11 bases spanning the gap. The CDR3 region is CASSHRRVQETQYF. In DNA, the CDR3 is TGTGCCAGCAGCCACCGCCGGGTCCAAGAGACCCAGTACTTC.

The rearrangement uses TRBV20-1 and TRBJ2-1, with 7 positions matching TRBD1. V lost 3 bases and J lost 9; bases outside the gene matches: 11. The germline gives CDR1 DFQATT, CDR2 SNEGSKA (reference sequence). This CDR3 contains 14 residues. CDR3 amino acids: CSASRDRELAEQFF. The CDR3 nucleotides are TGCAGTGCTAGCCGAGACAGGGAATTAGCTGAGCAGTTCTTC.

The chain recombines TRBV7-2 with TRBJ1-2; 8 positions match TRBD1. Germline values: CDR1 SGHTA, CDR2 FQGNSA. Trimming cost V 5 bases and J 8 bases; bases outside gene matches: 10. The CDR3 has 14 amino acids. The CDR3 DNA reads as TGTGCCAGCAGCCCCGGACAGGGCCGGAGCGGCTACACCTTC. Translating gives CASSPGQGRSGYTF. Complete variable domain (other parts from reference TRBV7-2 and TRBJ1-2): GAGVSQSPSNKVTEKGKDVELRCDPISGHTALYWYRQSLGQGLEFLIYFQGNSAPDKSGLPSDRFSAERTGGSVSTLTIQRTQQEDSAVYLCASSPGQGRSGYTFGSGTRLTVV.

The V and J genes are TRBV20-1 and TRBJ1-1; tentatively, D is TRBD1 (5 bases). V gave up 6 bases and J gave up 0 bases, with 14 bases separating them. Looked up from germline, CDR1 is DFQATT and CDR2 is SNEGSKA (reference sequence). The CDR3 spans 14 residues. The DNA of the CDR3 is TGCAGTGCCCCAGGGATAGGGTTGAACACTGAAGCTTTCTTT. Its translation is CSAPGIGLNTEAFF.

The chain uses TRBV15 and TRBJ2-3, with TRBD2 matching 9 bases. Germline CDR1 is LNHNV and CDR2 is YYDKDF (reference sequence). The CDR3 has 16 residues. V trimming: 0 bases; J trimming: 2 bases; junction bases outside the gene matches: 3. The CDR3 nucleotides are TGTGCCACCAGCAGAGAGCGGGGGGGCACCACAGATACGCAGTATTTT. Encoded protein: CATSRERGGTTDTQYF.

A word on this clonotype: Since no conserved phenylalanine or tryptophan closes the CDR3, a read error is the likely cause. In DNA, the CDR3 is TGTGCCAGCAGGGACAGACTACGCTCCTACAATGAGCAGTTCTCC. Translated: CASRDRLRSYNEQFS. This rearrangement joins TRBV19 to TRBJ2-1, with 7 bases lining up with TRBD1. Germline CDR1 LNHDA, CDR2 SQIVND (reference sequence). This CDR3 is 15 amino acids long. V was pared by 9 bases and J by 0 bases, with 8 bases of the junction left unmatched.

The count of this clonotype is one. This sequence joins TRBV2 and TRBJ1-6; 7 bases are shared with TRBD1. The J segment lost 7 bases and the V segment lost 2 bases, leaving 8 bases of the junction unmatched. The CDR3 is 16 residues long. The germline gives CDR1 SNHLY, CDR2 FYNNEI. CDR3 bases: TGTGCCAGCAGTGAACAAGGGACAGAAGTAAATTCACCCCTCCACTTT. It yields the protein CASSEQGTEVNSPLHF.

This clonotype has ten or more counts. The chain is built from TRBV6-4 and TRBJ2-5; no clear D. V lost 4 bases to trimming and J lost 9 bases, with 15 bases between them. The CDR3 contains 13 residues. Germline lookup yields CDR1 MRHNA and CDR2 SNTAGT. CDR3 nucleotides: TGTGCCAGCAGTGTAGGTTCAAATCAGCCCCAGTACTTC. Its protein product is CASSVGSNQPQYF.

DNA for the CDR3: TGTGCCAGCAGCCCAGCCTGGGGGGGGCCCTCAGATACGCAGTATTTT. Translating gives CASSPAWGGPSDTQYF. The rearrangement links TRBV7-6 to TRBJ2-3; D is perhaps TRBD2 (7 bases). The germline V gene encodes CDR1 SGHVS and CDR2 FNYEAQ. This CDR3 region has 16 residues. Trimming stripped 5 bases from V and 4 bases from J, with 19 bases between.

J is TRBJ2-7 and V is TRBV2; tentative D call: TRBD1 (5 bases). V lost 11 bases to trimming and J lost 6 bases, with 11 bases between them. Germline loops: CDR1 SNHLY, CDR2 FYNNEI. The CDR3 runs to 10 residues. CDR3 region: CAGRGVEQYF. The CDR3 region has the DNA TGTGCCGGTAGGGGCGTCGAGCAGTACTTC.

The chain employs TRBV5-1 and TRBJ2-6, with TRBD1 matching over 7 bases. Germline values: CDR1 SGHRS, CDR2 YFSETQ. J was trimmed by 0 bases and V by 1 base; bases with no gene match: 4. The CDR3 extends over 17 amino acids. The CDR3 bases are TGCGCCAGCAGCTTGAGGGGGCTTAGCTCTGGGGCCAACGTCCTGACTTTC. It encodes CASSLRGLSSGANVLTF.

This clonotype has a handful of counts. The chain carries TRBV2 and TRBJ1-6, with a tentative D call TRBD1 (5 bases). Trimming stripped 5 bases from V and 13 bases from J, with 18 bases between. Germline values: CDR1 SNHLY, CDR2 FYNNEI. The length of the CDR3 is 14 residues. The CDR3 here is CASSILTGVSPLHF. CDR3 bases: TGTGCCAGCAGTATTTTAACAGGAGTAAGTCCCCTCCACTTT. The entire variable domain, with the rest obtained from reference TRBV2 and TRBJ1-6, is as follows: EPEVTQTPSHQVTQMGQEVILRCVPISNHLYFYWYRQILGQKVEFLVSFYNNEISEKSEIFDDQFSVERPDGSNFTLKIRSTKLEDSAMYFCASSILTGVSPLHFGNGTRLTVT.

V usage is TRBV24-1 and J usage is TRBJ2-5; no clear D. CDR3 length: 14 residues. Germline-derived CDR1 and CDR2 are KGHDR and SFDVKD. Trimming stripped 4 bases from V and 5 bases from J, with 13 bases between. DNA for the CDR3: TGTGCCACCAGTGACCAGTCCCGGTTTGAGACCCAGTACTTC. This codes for CATSDQSRFETQYF.

J is TRBJ2-1 and V is TRBV7-3, with no clear D. The CDR3 spans 13 residues. Germline CDR1 and CDR2: SGHTA and FQGTGA. Trimming stripped 1 base from V and 9 bases from J, with 10 bases between. CDR3 nucleotide sequence: TGTGCCAGCAGCTTAAGTTCCCCAGGTGAGCAGTTCTTC. Translated, it gives CASSLSSPGEQFF.

As for this clonotype: One junction end does not reproduce the germline sequence, and a read error may be involved. The chain employs TRBV6-1 and TRBJ2-5; D is tentatively TRBD1 or TRBD2 (5 bases each). Germline V lookup: CDR1 MNHNS, CDR2 SASEGT. This CDR3 region has 11 residues. The CDR3 is CASSENGAQEF. In DNA form, the CDR3 reads TGTGCCAGCAGTGAAAACGGGGCCCAAGAATTC.

With regard to this clonotype: A single base separates this from a much larger clone, so it may be a read error. The rearrangement uses TRBV15 and TRBJ2-7; D is uncertain. Per the germline V gene, CDR1 is LNHNV and CDR2 is YYDKDF (reference sequence). Trimming left V 4 bases short and J 0 bases short, with 1 base between. CDR3 length equals 11 residues. CDR3 sequence: CATSNSYEQYF. The CDR3 DNA reads TGTGCCACCAGCAACTCCTACGAGCAGTACTTC.

Many counts were recorded for this clonotype. The chain links TRBV11-2 to TRBJ2-7; 8 nucleotides agree with TRBD1. The junction had 4 bases not matched to a gene; V was cut back by 0 bases and J by 3 bases. CDR3 length: 15 residues. CDR1 SGHAT and CDR2 FQNNGV come from the germline V gene. The CDR3 DNA follows: TGTGCCAGCAGCTTAGACGGACAGGGAGTCTACGAGCAGTACTTC. It specifies CASSLDGQGVYEQYF.

The chain joins TRBV5-8 to TRBJ2-1; D is uncertain. This CDR3 spans 15 amino acids. V lost 0 bases to trimming and J lost 0 bases, with 7 bases between them. In germline, CDR1 is SGHTS, CDR2 YDEGEE. Here the CDR3 reads CASSLVGISYNEQFF. The CDR3 DNA is TGTGCCAGCAGCTTGGTGGGGATCTCCTACAATGAGCAGTTCTTC.

This rearrangement joins TRBV12-3 or TRBV12-4 to TRBJ1-1; D remains ambiguous. The CDR3 runs to 13 residues. Trimming shortened V by 7 bases and J by 5 bases, and 14 bases separated the two germline ends. The CDR3 protein is CASNPLGLTEAFF. Here the CDR3 DNA reads TGTGCCAGCAACCCTCTGGGGTTAACTGAAGCTTTCTTT.

The V gene is TRBV9, the J gene TRBJ2-1, with 9 bases aligning to TRBD2. CDR3 length: 17 amino acids. In germline, CDR1 is SGDLS, CDR2 YYNGEE. Germline trimming cut 0 bases from V and 4 bases from J; bases unmatched to any gene: 8. Here the CDR3 reads CASSVGVARGGYNEQFF. The CDR3 DNA is TGTGCCAGCAGCGTAGGGGTGGCGCGGGGGGGATACAATGAGCAGTTCTTC.

The chain carries TRBV7-2 and TRBJ1-4; TRBD1 is a possible D gene (5 bases). Germline V gene data show CDR1 as SGHTA and CDR2 as FQGNSA. The CDR3 sequence is 14 residues long. V was trimmed by 1 base and J by 8 bases, leaving 11 bases between them. The CDR3 region is CASSLGPWGEKLFF. CDR3 bases: TGTGCCAGCAGCTTAGGACCGTGGGGGGAAAAACTGTTTTTT.

J is TRBJ1-1 and V is TRBV7-8; D remains ambiguous. Trimming cost V 6 bases and J 0 bases, with 14 bases left between them. CDR1 and CDR2 from the germline V gene are SGHVS and FQNEAQ. There are 15 residues in the CDR3. This chain's CDR3 is CASSREDGLNTEAFF. The CDR3 coding sequence is TGTGCCAGCAGTAGGGAAGACGGGCTGAACACTGAAGCTTTCTTT. Filled out from reference TRBV7-8 and TRBJ1-1, the complete variable domain reads GAGVSQSPRYKVAKRGQDVALRCDPISGHVSLFWYQQALGQGPEFLTYFQNEAQLDKSGLPSDRFFAERPEGSVSTLKIQRTQQEDSAVYLCASSREDGLNTEAFFGQGTRLTVV.

In regard to this clonotype: At one end, the junction sequence differs from germline, possibly due to a read error. V is TRBV19 and J is TRBJ1-1; perhaps TRBD1 as D (5 bases). Germline V lookup: CDR1 LNHDA, CDR2 SQIVND (reference sequence). This CDR3 is 14 amino acids long. The CDR3 sequence: CGSRGMGLGTEAFF. The CDR3 DNA reads TGTGGCAGTAGGGGAATGGGGCTTGGCACTGAAGCTTTCTTT. The whole variable domain, filled in from reference TRBV19 and TRBJ1-1, reads DGGITQSPKYLFRKEGQNVTLSCEQNLNHDAMYWYRQDPGQGLRLIYYSQIVNDFQKGDIAEGYSVSREKKESFPLTVTSAQKNPTAFYLCGSRGMGLGTEAFFGQGTRLTVV.

This clonotype was detected many times. A much larger clone lies one base from this, so it may be a read error. This chain uses TRBV20-1 with TRBJ2-7; 8 bases agree with TRBD2. This CDR3 has 14 amino acids. V gave up 7 bases and J gave up 0 bases; unmatched junction bases: 8. Germline loops: CDR1 DFQATT, CDR2 SNEGSKA (reference sequence). The CDR3 is CSVLSGGSSYEQYF. Written as DNA, the CDR3 is TGCAGTGTTCTGAGCGGGGGAAGCTCCTACGAGCAGTACTTC.

The chain joins TRBV20-1 to TRBJ2-5, with 7 bases matching TRBD2. Trimming at V came to 4 bases and at J to 6 bases, leaving 11 bases not matched to a gene. Germline V CDR1 and CDR2: DFQATT, SNEGSKA (reference sequence). CDR3 length: 14 residues. The chain's CDR3 is CSAKPSGPTQTQYF. The CDR3 DNA follows: TGCAGTGCTAAGCCTAGCGGACCCACCCAGACCCAGTACTTC.

This clonotype was observed a handful of times. The gene calls are TRBV10-3 and TRBJ2-3, with a weak D call TRBD2 (6 bases). CDR3 length: 12 amino acids. Germline CDR1 ENHRY, CDR2 SYGVKD. Trimming took off 4 bases at V and 6 bases at J, with 8 bases between the two ends. CDR3 coding DNA: TGTGCCATCAGTGTACGGGAGGATACGCAGTATTTT. Amino acid sequence: CAISVREDTQYF.